This T cell receptor (beta chain) appears in the sequencing data of a study of blood T cells in healthy people across ages. The study's findings and limits: Naive CD4+ cell counts and diversity both ran higher in long-lived than in aged donors.

Using a J-beta primer mix together with a sample-barcoded 5' primer, a second PCR was run for roughly 6 to 12 cycles. One entry per CDR3 protein, called by TCRdb with MiXCR from the 5' RACE reads. This table holds roughly 800,000 distinct CDR3 sequences, around a quarter found once. Peripheral blood, roughly 11 milliliters per donor, was collected. Germline V gives CDR1 SGHRS, CDR2 YFSETQ. V gave up 0 bases and J gave up 7 bases; unmatched junction bases: 2. This CDR3 has 14 residues. This clonotype has just a few counts. As yet, its antigen is unknown. Another study also made use of these data, one on T cells of mothers and their children. This second study notes: During the second PCR, the M1S primer introduced sample barcodes along with 2-4 random nucleotides. Reads obtained per mother exceeded 9.5 million TCR beta CDR3 reads, with approximately 3 million obtained per child.

The sample taken for sequencing was blood. The chain uses TRBV5-1 and TRBJ2-5, with 11 bases lining up with TRBD1. This receptor was identified in a boy younger than 18 in good health. Here the CDR3 DNA reads TGCGCCAGCAGCTTGGCCGGGACAGGGGGGACCCAGTACTTC. Its protein is CASSLAGTGGTQYF.